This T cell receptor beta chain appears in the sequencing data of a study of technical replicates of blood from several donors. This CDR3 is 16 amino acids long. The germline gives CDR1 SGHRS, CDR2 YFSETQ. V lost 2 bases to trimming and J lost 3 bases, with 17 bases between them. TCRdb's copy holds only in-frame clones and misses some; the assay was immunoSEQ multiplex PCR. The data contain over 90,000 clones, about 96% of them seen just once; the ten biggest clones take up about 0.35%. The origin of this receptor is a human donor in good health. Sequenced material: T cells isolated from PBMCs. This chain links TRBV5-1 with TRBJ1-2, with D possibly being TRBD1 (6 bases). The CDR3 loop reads CASSLTGRGSDYGYTF. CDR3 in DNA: TGCGCCAGCAGCTTAACAGGGAGAGGGAGTGACTATGGCTACACCTTC. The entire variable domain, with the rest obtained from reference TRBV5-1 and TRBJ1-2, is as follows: KAGVTQTPRYLIKTRGQQVTLSCSPISGHRSVSWYQQTPGQGLQFLFEYFSETQRNKGNFPGRFSGRQFSNSRSEMNVSTLELGDSALYLCASSLTGRGSDYGYTFGSGTRLTVV.